Here is one T cell receptor beta chain with its context. This clone has just one count. Its antigen remains unidentified. No clone much larger than this one lies a single base away; base qualities are absent. Libraries were constructed by the immunoSEQ multiplex PCR assay. For the multiplex PCR, a mixture combining 60 forward primers for TCR Vbeta segments and 13 reverse primers for TCR Jbeta segments was used. A multiplex PCR assay on genomic DNA amplified the CDR3 region of rearranged TCR beta genes. Amplified TCR beta libraries were sequenced as 87-base-pair reads on the Illumina HiSeq System. The authors' pipeline ran thus. A later analysis counted approximately 84 million unique TCR beta chains across the approximately 700 repertoires, and roughly 11 million of these chains were shared by at least two donors. To remove PCR and sequencing errors, raw reads were error-corrected and collapsed into unique sequences using a nearest-neighbor algorithm that merged closely related sequences. V, D and J gene segments were assigned by aligning CDR3 sequences to IMGT reference sequences. For a sequence to be retained, a match of at least six nucleotides was required to both a V gene segment and a J gene segment. Rearrangements were called productive when the CDR3 lacked stop codons and stayed in frame with V and J; all others were non-productive. Following IMGT convention, CDR3 was defined as the stretch from the second conserved V-encoded cysteine up to the conserved J-encoded phenylalanine. The earlier analysis of around 640 of the donors excluded sequences that lacked an unambiguous match to a single V gene segment. In an earlier analysis of almost 600 of the donors, a V segment was called functional when productive rearrangements were above 56.7%, and segregating when the standard deviation between donors exceeded 5%. A statistical classification framework was built for diagnosing cytomegalovirus status from the catalog of TCR beta chain sequences. In a later analysis, V and J genes were assigned by comparing TCR nucleotide sequences against IMGT/GENE-DB human TR gene sequences. A later analysis assigned CDR3 sequences and most-parsimonious VDJ recombination scenarios with the TCRdist pipeline. In a later analysis, each TCR beta chain was defined by its CDR3 amino acid sequence together with its V-gene family, and reads without a unique V-gene family were excluded. A later analysis removed roughly 590 highly shared, low-generation-probability nucleotide sequences to deal with suspected cross-contamination and a sequencing artifact. For each public chain, a later analysis derived a clonal expansion index from normalized ranks of inferred template counts within each repertoire. In a later analysis, generation probabilities were computed with a VDJ recombination model fitted to out-of-frame rearrangements, and the resulting probabilities were checked against IGoR. In a later analysis, TCR-TCR, TCR-HLA and TCR-CMV co-occurrence was scored with hypergeometric tests, and a repertoire-size bias correction was applied to TCR pairs. In a later analysis, false discovery rates were estimated by permuting HLA or CMV assignments 20 times. In a later analysis, co-occurring TCRs were grouped using DBSCAN, and TCRdist sequence similarity was added for clustering within HLA-allele-positive subsets. Repertoires with fewer than 30,000 or more than 120,000 public chains, plus five repertoires with anomalous nucleotide sharing, were excluded from co-occurrence clustering. TCRdb took over this immuneACCESS table, retaining in-frame rearrangements with V and J assigned. Such tables are incomplete; in checked studies, under half of the missing clones stem from an unresolved V gene, and the remainder is unexplained. V and J calls and clone size are copied from that table; D and trimming were computed from the DNA. In all, the sample holds approximately 240,000 clones, and around 80% of those were seen once. About 0.58% of the sample is held by the ten biggest clonotypes.

From the cysteine through the phenylalanine, the CDR3 covers 14 amino acids. Just the 42-base CDR3 DNA is kept, in frame starting at base 1. At the junction V is shortened by 2 bases and J by 5 bases; bases outside the gene matches: 5. Based on the germline V gene, the CDR1 and CDR2 sequences are MNHNS and SASEGT. This sample is part of a study of cytomegalovirus exposure and HLA in healthy donors (dated by TCRdb to 2015 to 2018). Some background on the complete study: In an earlier analysis of fewer than 750 of the donors, 250 to 350 Gb of sequence data and 117 million unique TCR beta sequences from about 179 million T cells were reported. Roughly 300 gigabases of sequencing data and 70 million to 100 million unique TCR sequences made up an early release that covered over 550 HLA-typed donors. Of the 300 to 500 genotyped donors, 80% to 90% were placed in the genetic ancestry cluster associated with self-reported Caucasian donors. The study aimed to test whether signatures of past pathogen exposure could be identified by cataloging public T cell receptors. The study profiled the T cell repertoires of hundreds of subjects by immunosequencing and related them to cytomegalovirus serostatus. Along with the roughly 670-subject first cohort, a separate validation cohort of approximately 110 different subjects was used. The study combined high-throughput TCR immunosequencing, statistical association of individual TCRs with disease status, and machine learning to predict cytomegalovirus infection status. A later analysis re-analyzed previously published TCR beta repertoires from 660 or so donors and added high-resolution HLA genotyping to study TCR occurrence patterns. The later analysis used no new phenotypic data to find candidate immune exposures, relying instead on TCR beta sequences and their occurrence across donors. An earlier analysis of several hundred of the donors applied high-throughput TCR beta sequencing to assess whether each TCR beta V gene segment acted as functional or pseudogenic. Donor age, sex, ethnicity and CMV serostatus were compiled alongside the repertoire data. In a later genetic analysis, genome-wide SNP genotypes for about 60% of the 666 donors were used, and that subset was treated as a discovery cohort. All discovery cohort repertoires had been generated using a single sequencing platform. Class I and class II HLA loci were covered by the typing at four-digit resolution. The number of typed donors differed by locus: about 629-630 for A, B, C, DRB1 and DQB1; some 540 for DQA1; some 610 for DPA1; and some 430 for DPB1. Roughly 5 DR-DQ haplotypes were handled as single units for association and clustering, since linkage in the cohort was strong. Across approximately 400 genotyped donors of the cohort, an average of about 240,000 unique TCR beta nucleotide sequences per donor were sequenced, and roughly 18% of those sequences were non-productive.

The cohort was made up of under 800 healthy bone marrow donors. All cohort members were sampled while nominally healthy, although unrecorded immune exposures were likely present. The donor was CMV seronegative and was included in the group of about 350 seronegative cohort members. A peripheral blood sample was provided by each donor, and peripheral blood mononuclear cells were used for TCR beta sequencing. Genomic DNA extraction from the blood cell samples was performed with the Qiagen DNeasy Blood Extraction Kit. The paper's findings and limits, for the study overall: Because some donors lacked HLA typing at each locus, the association tests relied only on the typed subset. In an earlier analysis of about 600 of the donors, most TCR beta V segments appeared in productive rearrangements about 87% or about 30% of the time, broadly matching IMGT annotations. Presence/absence analyses assumed roughly uniform sequencing depth across donors, an assumption that may not hold. The only immune exposure information available for the cohort was CMV serostatus. The 87-base-pair reads could not distinguish some IMGT-functional V segments, including TRBV6-2 and TRBV6-3, so those segments were excluded. The authors suggested that the approach could potentially be generalized to other disease states and immunological phenotypes. The earlier analysis of 587 of the donors excluded approximately 15 rarely observed V segments, including chromosome 9 orphons, because counts were too low. In a later analysis, around 17,000 TCR beta sequences were associated with specific HLA alleles at a false discovery rate of 0.05. In vitro tests confirmed that a few of the cytomegalovirus-associated TCR beta chains recognize cytomegalovirus antigens. In both the original and validation cohorts, the classifier was reported to diagnose cytomegalovirus status with high specificity and sensitivity. Compared with the 666-donor mean, donors in an Asian-associated ancestry cluster had fewer N-insertions in productive TCRs, according to a later genetic analysis. Assigning TCR associations to individual alleles was difficult when HLA alleles, especially DR and DQ, strongly co-occurred. In this cohort, only TCR beta chains were sequenced, and detectable features were limited by the absence of alpha or paired-chain data. Correlated functional status among segregating V segments might reflect linkage disequilibrium, but an unknown experimental factor could not be ruled out. A group of highly shared sequence variants was considered likely to be a technical artifact of the sequencing pipeline. Across donors, most TCR sequences were observed very rarely, whereas some public TCRs were present in many individuals. A later genetic analysis associated a missense DCLRE1C variant with V-gene and J-gene trimming of TCR beta chains, and an independent cohort replicated the association. A later analysis found that HLA-associated TCR beta chains were more clonally expanded and had lower generation probabilities than equally common non-associated chains. In a later analysis, the rate of TCR association differed among HLA loci, with DRB1 alleles having the most associated TCRs and HLA-C alleles having the fewest. A further reported finding was that TCR beta sequences accurately predicted the HLA-A and HLA-B alleles for most subjects in the first cohort. The study gave a list of about 170 TCR beta chains associated with cytomegalovirus. According to a later analysis, most CMV-associated TCR beta chains appeared to be HLA-restricted, and the HLA associations seemed to be driven largely by CMV exposure. Several of the top co-occurrence clusters appeared to be linked to parvovirus B19, influenza, CMV and Epstein-Barr virus, according to a later analysis.

The sequence was obtained from a woman aged 40 to 50 in good health and CMV-seronegative. The rearrangement joined TRBV6-1 to TRBJ2-5; TRBD1 agrees with 7 junctional bases. Material: PBMCs. Here is the DNA: TGTGCCAGCAGTGAACTAGGGGGCCGGGAGACCCAGTACTTC. Its coded protein is CASSELGGRETQYF.